One and the same sample provided the 17 T cell receptor beta chains below, sequenced in a study of blood T cell repertoires in COVID-19. Profiled with immunoSEQ multiplex PCR; TCRdb holds only in-frame clones, not every one. Of 100,000 to 150,000 clones listed, around 88% are singletons. The sequenced material came from peripheral blood. The receptors originated from a man in his fifties or sixties with COVID-19, enrolled during active disease.

Here the CDR3 reads CASSFPDKATTF. The CDR3 nucleotides read TGTGCCAGCAGTTTTCCGGACAAGGCGACCACCTTC. The chain links TRBV3-1 (or the pseudogene TRBV3-2) to TRBJ1-2, with D possibly matching TRBD1 (5 bases). CDR1 LGHDT and CDR2 YNNKEL come from the germline V gene (reference sequence). V was clipped by 6 bases and J by 13 bases, with 18 bases between them. This CDR3 is built from 12 residues.

V is TRBV15 and J is TRBJ1-3; the D gene is possibly TRBD1 (6 bases). CDR1 is LNHNV and CDR2 is YYDKDF in the germline V gene (reference sequence). The CDR3 spans 14 residues. Trimming pared 5 bases from V and 2 bases from J, leaving 10 bases between. The CDR3 loop is CATSRDRTGNTIYF. In nucleotides, the CDR3 is TGTGCCACCAGCCGTGACAGGACTGGAAACACCATATATTTT.

CDR3 sequence: CSGGENTEAFF. In DNA, the CDR3 is TGCAGCGGCGGAGAAAACACTGAAGCTTTCTTT. The chain has TRBV29-1 and TRBJ1-1; no firm D call. Germline V gene lookup returns CDR1 SQVTM and CDR2 ANQGSEA. The CDR3 has 11 amino acids. With 7 bases removed from V and 2 bases from J, the gap between germline ends came to 8 bases. The full variable domain, its missing parts supplied by reference TRBV29-1 and TRBJ1-1, is SAVISQKPSRDICQRGTSLTIQCQVDSQVTMMFWYRQQPGQSLTLIATANQGSEATYESGFVIDKFPISRPNLTFSTLTVSNMSPEDSSIYLCSGGENTEAFFGQGTRLTVV.

This rearrangement joins TRBV7-9 to TRBJ2-7; 8 nucleotides match TRBD1. V gave up 5 bases and J gave up 3 bases; unmatched junction bases: 3. Germline V CDR1 and CDR2: SEHNR, FQNEAQ (reference sequence). CDR3 length equals 13 residues. This CDR3 reads CASSGTGHYEQYF. The CDR3, as DNA: TGTGCCAGCAGCGGGACAGGCCACTACGAGCAGTACTTC.

This chain joins TRBV28 and TRBJ2-1; no clear D. There are 16 residues in the CDR3. Trimming removed 4 bases at V and 0 bases at J, with 13 bases between. The germline V gene encodes CDR1 MDHEN and CDR2 SYDVKM. CDR3 amino acids: CASSSSALSSYNEQFF. CDR3 sequence (DNA): TGTGCCAGCAGTTCAAGCGCGTTAAGCTCCTACAATGAGCAGTTCTTC. The full variable domain, rest sourced from reference TRBV28 and TRBJ2-1, is DVKVTQSSRYLVKRTGEKVFLECVQDMDHENMFWYRQDPGLGLRLIYFSYDVKMKEKGDIPEGYSVSREKKERFSLILESASTNQTSMYLCASSSSALSSYNEQFFGPGTRLTVL.

The chain employs TRBV6-1 and TRBJ2-5, with a tentative D call TRBD1 (6 bases). The CDR3 consists of 14 residues. Trimming stripped 3 bases from V and 5 bases from J, with 13 bases between. Germline V CDR1 and CDR2: MNHNS, SASEGT. DNA for the CDR3: TGTGCCAGCAGTGAGACAGGAGGAAAGGAGACCCAGTACTTC. Its protein is CASSETGGKETQYF.

The J gene is TRBJ2-5, the V gene TRBV20-1; the match to TRBD2 covers 8 bases. The CDR3 contains 14 residues. Germline V gene data show CDR1 as DFQATT and CDR2 as SNEGSKA (reference sequence). V was clipped by 3 bases and J by 9 bases; unmatched bases: 12. CDR3 DNA: TGCAGTGCTAGTTTTCGGGGGGGTCATGGGGCCCAGTACTTC. Amino acid sequence: CSASFRGGHGAQYF.

The genes are TRBV27 and TRBJ1-2; possible D gene TRBD1, 5 bases. Per the germline V gene, CDR1 is MNHEY and CDR2 is SMNVEV (reference sequence). Between the trimmed V and J ends, which lost 8 bases and 8 bases, there was a span of 15 bases. The CDR3 covers 12 residues. CDR3 coding DNA: TGTGCCAGCCGGACGGGGGGGGGAGGCTACACCTTC. Translated: CASRTGGGGYTF.

The chain has TRBV7-8 and TRBJ1-5; TRBD1 aligns across 8 bases. The CDR3 covers 15 residues. Germline CDR1 and CDR2: SGHVS and FQNEAQ. After removal of 1 base from V and 6 bases from J, the junction contained 5 bases not matched to a gene. The CDR3 region is CASSLVGRGRQPQHF. In DNA, the CDR3 is TGTGCCAGCAGCTTAGTAGGCAGGGGGCGTCAGCCCCAGCATTTT.

In its sample, this clone was seen a few times. The V gene is TRBV6-2 or TRBV6-3, the J gene TRBJ2-1, with D possibly TRBD1 on 6 matching bases. This CDR3 region has 13 residues. CDR1 and CDR2 (germline): MNHEY, SVGEGT. Deletions cut 2 bases from V and 7 bases from J, with 9 bases between. The CDR3 sequence: CASSYPGQNEQFF. Here the CDR3 DNA reads TGTGCCAGCAGTTACCCTGGACAGAATGAGCAGTTCTTC.

As DNA, the CDR3 is TGCAGCGTTAGTCCCGCTGTGACAGGGTCTGCCAATGAGCAGTTCTTC. Translation gives CSVSPAVTGSANEQFF. The chain uses TRBV29-1 and TRBJ2-1; 7 bases line up with TRBD1. This CDR3 is built from 16 residues. V lost 5 bases to trimming and J lost 6 bases; unmatched junction nucleotides: 16. Germline CDR1 and CDR2: SQVTM and ANQGSEA.

The chain uses TRBV7-3 and TRBJ2-1; a possible D gene is TRBD2 (5 bases). The CDR3 is 15 amino acids. V was trimmed by 2 bases and J by 6 bases, leaving 14 bases between them. Per the germline V gene, CDR1 is SGHTA and CDR2 is FQGTGA. The CDR3 sequence is CASSLEGFWGNEQFF. As DNA, the CDR3 is TGTGCCAGCAGCTTAGAGGGATTCTGGGGCAATGAGCAGTTCTTC.

The chain uses TRBV7-9 and TRBJ2-7, with D possibly being TRBD1 (6 bases). The germline V gene encodes CDR1 SEHNR and CDR2 FQNEAQ (reference sequence). CDR3 size: 12 residues. The germline V and J ends were trimmed by 6 bases and 2 bases, with 8 bases remaining between them. The DNA for the CDR3 is TGTGCCAGCAGACGGGACACCTACGAGCAGTACTTC. It is translated as CASRRDTYEQYF.

The chain combines TRBV7-2 with TRBJ2-6; D remains ambiguous. Germline CDR1 reads SGHTA; CDR2 reads FQGNSA. This CDR3 region has 15 residues. The V end lost 5 bases, the J end lost 2 bases, and 10 bases lay between the germline ends. The CDR3 reads CASSPSGAGANVLTF. CDR3 DNA sequence: TGTGCCAGCAGCCCATCGGGTGCTGGGGCCAACGTCCTGACTTTC.

V gene TRBV5-6 combines with J gene TRBJ1-1; D might be TRBD1 (5 bases). From germline, CDR1 is SGHDT and CDR2 YYEEEE. The CDR3 is made up of 14 amino acids. V lost 5 bases and J 0 bases, leaving 11 bases between the germline ends. CDR3 in amino acids: CASRFTTVNTEAFF. The CDR3 DNA sequence: TGTGCCAGCAGATTTACGACAGTGAACACTGAAGCTTTCTTT.

The rearrangement links TRBV6-5 to TRBJ1-4, with D maybe TRBD1 (6 bases). Trimming shortened V by 0 bases and J by 8 bases, and 10 bases separated the two germline ends. The CDR3 totals 14 residues. The V gene's germline CDR1 is MNHEY and CDR2 SVGAGI. The CDR3 DNA reads as TGTGCCAGCAGTTACTCCACAGGGCACGAAAAACTGTTTTTT. It encodes CASSYSTGHEKLFF.

The chain joins TRBV30 to TRBJ1-2, with 10 bases lining up with TRBD1. The CDR3 spans 15 residues. The V gene's germline CDR1 is GTSNPN and CDR2 SVGIG (reference sequence). Trimming at V came to 3 bases and at J to 0 bases, leaving 4 bases not matched to a gene. The DNA of the CDR3 is TGTGCCTGGAGCGCCGGGACAGGGGCTAACTATGGCTACACCTTC. It codes for CAWSAGTGANYGYTF.